The 4 T cell receptor beta chains below all came from one sample that was sequenced in a study of blood T cell repertoires in COVID-19. Produced via immunoSEQ multiplex PCR; TCRdb's table is partial and in-frame only. This sample has a few hundred thousand clones, with just over 85% found just once. Sample: PBMCs or T cells enriched from blood (not recorded which). The receptors were gathered from a woman between 18 and 30 years old who had recovered from COVID-19.

CDR3 in amino acids: CASGWSGEQFF. CDR3 sequence (DNA): TGCGCCAGCGGTTGGTCGGGAGAGCAGTTCTTC. The rearrangement joins TRBV5-1 to TRBJ2-1, with D possibly being TRBD2 (5 bases). Germline CDR1 and CDR2: SGHRS and YFSETQ. V lost 7 bases and J lost 10, with 12 bases in between. CDR3 length: 11 amino acids.

This chain uses TRBV28 with TRBJ2-7; TRBD2 aligns across 11 bases. J gave up 5 bases and V 5 bases, and 11 bases lay outside the gene matches. CDR3 size: 16 residues. CDR1 MDHEN and CDR2 SYDVKM come from the germline V gene. The CDR3 DNA follows: TGTGCCAGCAGTAAACTTAGCGGGAGGGCCCCCAACGAGCAGTACTTC. This codes for CASSKLSGRAPNEQYF.

The chain recombines TRBV5-1 with TRBJ1-1; 8 bases are shared with TRBD1. The CDR3 length is 14 residues. The germline CDR1 and CDR2 sequences are SGHRS and YFSETQ. With 4 bases clipped from V and 5 bases from J, the junction kept 7 bases outside the gene matches. In nucleotides, the CDR3 is TGCGCCAGCAGCCCCTCACAGGGGGTGACTGAAGCTTTCTTT. It encodes CASSPSQGVTEAFF.

The chain uses TRBV2 and TRBJ2-3; 11 bases match TRBD1. V lost 3 bases to trimming and J lost 2 bases; unmatched junction nucleotides: 1. Looked up from germline, CDR1 is SNHLY and CDR2 is FYNNEI. The CDR3 totals 15 residues. CDR3 region: CASSEGQGVTDTQYF. CDR3 bases: TGTGCCAGCAGTGAGGGACAGGGGGTCACAGATACGCAGTATTTT. The full variable domain, rest sourced from reference TRBV2 and TRBJ2-3, is EPEVTQTPSHQVTQMGQEVILRCVPISNHLYFYWYRQILGQKVEFLVSFYNNEISEKSEIFDDQFSVERPDGSNFTLKIRSTKLEDSAMYFCASSEGQGVTDTQYFGPGTRLTVL.